This T cell receptor beta chain was observed in a study of cytomegalovirus exposure and HLA in healthy donors. The PCR was carried out with 60 Vbeta primers and 13 Jbeta primers. Data came from immunoSEQ multiplex PCR; TCRdb stores just in-frame clones and leaves some out. There are around 150,000 clones in the sample; about 75% occur only once, and 4% to 5% lies in the top ten. Overall study findings and caveats: Reportedly, a later analysis found an Asian-associated ancestry cluster had fewer N-insertions than the roughly 670-donor mean. In a later analysis, a missense DCLRE1C variant was linked to TCR beta V- and J-gene trimming. Earlier analysis looked at TCR beta V segments, and most were productive about 87% or about 30% of the time.

This CDR3 has 15 residues. V gave up 0 bases and J gave up 4 bases, with 11 bases separating them. CDR1 and CDR2 (germline): MNHNY, SVGAGI (reference sequence). In regard to this clone: Its target is unknown.

The sample taken for sequencing was PBMCs. V usage is TRBV6-6 and J usage is TRBJ2-3, with unresolved D. This TCR was recovered from a man in his late teens or twenties in good health and CMV-seropositive. CDR3 residues: CASSYSAIRADTQYF. The CDR3 DNA reads as TGTGCCAGCAGTTACTCGGCTATTCGGGCAGATACGCAGTATTTT.